One TCR beta chain is described in this entry. This CDR3 is also generated by other DNA sequences in the sample. In the authors' workflow: Amplification of reference gene primers provided the estimated nucleated cell counts. Clones were read by immunoSEQ multiplex PCR, and TCRdb kept only the in-frame ones, dropping some. V and J calls and clone size come straight from that table; D and trimming were deduced from the DNA. The sample consists of some 140,000 clones, 84% of them appearing once. Enrolled through a virtual design, the participants were between roughly 18 and 100 years of age and came from fewer than 30 US areas. The source of the sample is a study of blood T cell repertoires in COVID-19. V was cut by 0 bases and J by 0 bases, with 9 bases left in between. Germline V gene data show CDR1 as SGHRS and CDR2 as YFSETQ. This CDR3 spans 15 amino acids.

The chain joins TRBV5-1 to TRBJ2-5; D uncertain. Sequences were obtained from PBMCs or T cells enriched from blood (not recorded which). This sequence was found in a man aged 35 to 55 with acute COVID-19. CDR3: CASSLAGRDQETQYF. The CDR3 DNA follows: TGCGCCAGCAGCTTGGCTGGTCGGGACCAAGAGACCCAGTACTTC. The entire variable domain, with the rest obtained from reference TRBV5-1 and TRBJ2-5, is as follows: KAGVTQTPRYLIKTRGQQVTLSCSPISGHRSVSWYQQTPGQGLQFLFEYFSETQRNKGNFPGRFSGRQFSNSRSEMNVSTLELGDSALYLCASSLAGRDQETQYFGPGTRLLVL.